The clone carrying this T cell receptor (beta chain) appeared once. Its antigen remains unknown. The junction does not match germline at one end; this may be a read error. MiXCR, run by TCRdb on the 5' RACE reads, gives a single entry per CDR3 protein. This sample has 350,000 to 500,000 distinct CDR3 sequences; about a fifth occur once, and the top ten carry 10% to 15%. The CDR3 has 15 amino acids. This entry is derived from a study of identical twins. Study findings and constraints: Analyses of zero insertions could, in part, be confounded by invariant MAIT and iNKT cells. Twin sharing of out-of-frame TCR alpha was underestimated by models in monozygotic pairs. Weaker excess twin sharing was observed in beta out-of-frame sequences. Cord blood beta clonotypes that were abundant carried fewer insertions, and memory repertoires showed no such trend.

The clonotype comes from a man over 45 in good health. The source material was naive T cells sorted from blood. The chain combines TRBV12-3 or TRBV12-4 with TRBJ1-5; TRBD1 matches at 10 bases. CDR3 loop: CACSLTGGSAQPQHF. CDR3 coding DNA: TGTGCCTGCAGTTTGACAGGGGGCTCGGCTCAGCCCCAGCATTTT.